The rows below give T cell receptor beta chains drawn from one sample of a study of technical replicates of blood from several donors. Profiling relied on immunoSEQ multiplex PCR, and the TCRdb table lists in-frame clones only, not all of them. The sample shows fewer than 100,000 clones, 95% to 97% of them seen only once. The sequencing input was T cells isolated from PBMCs. These receptors came from a human donor in good health. Each CDR3 is given with its conserved first and last residue. Clone size is shown for a subset of rows, as once, few, many or a class of expanded clone.

v_gene | abundance | CDR3aa
TRBV11-3 | - | CASSLARGQETQYF
TRBV9 | - | CASSVAPSDDEQYF
TRBV6-1 | - | CASSEMRTRGSYEQYF
TRBV29-1 | once | CSVEDQPGGIGELFF
TRBV28 | - | CASSLVRSDSIRGYEQYF
TRBV6-5 | - | CASGGGARGANVLTF
TRBV7-8 | - | CASSLLQVNQPQHF
TRBV5-1 | - | CASSPYGGFIDGYTF
TRBV5-8 | - | CASNLWGDRDYEQYF
TRBV5-4 | - | CASSSLAGGPYEQYF
TRBV4-1 | - | CASSLPTGARNSPLHF
TRBV28 | - | CASSPSRTAPLGEKLFF
TRBV11-2 | - | CASSWTGFTDTQYF
TRBV11-1 | - | CASSLGLRDISRNIQYF
TRBV6-1 | - | CASRAASYNEQFF
TRBV12-5 | - | CASAPPGVAYNEQFF
TRBV7-9 | - | CASSSGQALTEAFF
TRBV27 | - | CASSSLGSGNTEAFF
TRBV6-1 | - | CASSNQGLSNQPQHF
TRBV7-9 | - | CASSLSPQGYGYTF
TRBV28 | - | CASSLGGSQTQYF
TRBV27 | - | CASSRAGTSGGYEQYF
TRBV15 | - | CATSRDSEDTEAFF
TRBV4-1 | - | CASSQEGRDRAYEQYF
TRBV10-3 | - | CAISEQTGANVLTF
TRBV4-1 | - | CASSFEQGAYEQYF
TRBV6-1 | - | CASSETGYGYTF
TRBV27 | - | CASSYRDSNQPQHF
TRBV5-4 | - | CASSLVGQGVQHGYTF
TRBV19 | - | CASSMSPGRYGNQPQHF
TRBV11-3 | once | CASSLKGGINEKLFF
TRBV7-9 | - | CASPQGTMWNEQFF
TRBV4-1 | - | CASTQPLLSGGANVLTF
TRBV7-8 | - | CASSTRGARASGYTF
TRBV6-5 | - | CASSLGSGDTQYF
TRBV6-6 | - | CATKGTGISAGNTIYF
TRBV5-1 | once | CASSSSSQGNSYEQYF
TRBV7-9 | - | CASSSNGGAYNEQFF
TRBV29-1 | - | CSVGGTSGKVSSYNEQFF
TRBV4-1 | - | CASSQEGRDTDTQYF
TRBV4-1 | - | CASSQADRGYGYTF
TRBV2 | - | CASSAITLSHQPQHF
TRBV1 | - | CTSSQPDRGRVERTLHF
TRBV27 | - | CASSKGGTGNEQYF
TRBV9 | - | CASSVTPDYRTDTQYF
TRBV11-2 | - | CASTPGTLQETQYF
TRBV7-8 | - | CASSLEPLAGPYEQYF
TRBV11-2 | - | CASSLEGLGTSSYEQYF
TRBV7-9 | - | CASSPWGQGSTEAFF
TRBV5-1 | - | CASSLGPPYEQYF
TRBV2 | once | CATDRLGAEAFF
TRBV11-2 | - | CASSLVTSGPLLKQYF
TRBV2 | - | CASSWTGGDYGYTF
TRBV7-3 | - | CASSLLLNTGELFF
TRBV13 | - | CASSLTPGVLRPSEQYF
TRBV27 | - | CASSPSEAGYNEQFF
TRBV6-5 | - | CASSSSDSYLRGYTF
TRBV7-9 | - | CASSLARDRASSTDTQYF
TRBV7-9 | - | CASSWWTGGGTEAFF